This T cell receptor (beta chain) was recorded in a study of somatic mutations in cytotoxic T cells in rheumatoid arthritis. Study findings and constraints: CD8+ T-cell clonality showed no significant difference between rheumatoid arthritis patients and age-matched healthy controls. Unlike healthy controls, rheumatoid arthritis patients had CD8+ clonality that increased with age.

Worth noting for this clone: Its antigen is still unknown.

The germline V and J ends were trimmed by 5 bases and 4 bases, with 12 bases remaining between them. This CDR3 is built from 13 residues. CDR1 and CDR2 from the germline V gene are SGHVS and FQNEAQ. This table comes from immunoSEQ multiplex PCR, and its TCRdb copy is limited to in-frame clones, with some not included. The table records some 20,000 clones, around 70% of them present only once. The specimen sequenced was CD8+ T cells sorted from blood. The rearrangement joins TRBV7-8 to TRBJ2-7, with D unclear. This receptor was identified in a woman aged 55 to 70 in good health. Here the CDR3 reads CASSPETSYEQYF. The CDR3 nucleotides read TGTGCCAGCAGCCCTGAGACATCGTACGAGCAGTACTTC.